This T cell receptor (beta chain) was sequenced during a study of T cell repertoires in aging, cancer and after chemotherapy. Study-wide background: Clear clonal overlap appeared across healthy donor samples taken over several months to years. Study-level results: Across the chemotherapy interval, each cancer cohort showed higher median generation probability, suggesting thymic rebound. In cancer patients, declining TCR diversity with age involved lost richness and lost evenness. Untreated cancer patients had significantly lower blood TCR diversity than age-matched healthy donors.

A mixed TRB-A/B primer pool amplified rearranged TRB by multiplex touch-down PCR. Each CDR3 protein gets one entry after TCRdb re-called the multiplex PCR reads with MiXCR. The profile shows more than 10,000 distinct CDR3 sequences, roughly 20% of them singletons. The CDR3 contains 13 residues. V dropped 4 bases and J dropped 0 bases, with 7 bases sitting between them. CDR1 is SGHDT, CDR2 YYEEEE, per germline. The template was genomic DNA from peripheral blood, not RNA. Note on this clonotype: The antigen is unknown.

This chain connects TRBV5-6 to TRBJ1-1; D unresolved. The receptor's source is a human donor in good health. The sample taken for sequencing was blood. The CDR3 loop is CASSLSMNTEAFF. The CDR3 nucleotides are TGTGCCAGCAGCCTATCCATGAACACTGAAGCTTTCTTT. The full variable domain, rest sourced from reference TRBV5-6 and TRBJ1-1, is DAGVTQSPTHLIKTRGQQVTLRCSPKSGHDTVSWYQQALGQGPQFIFQYYEEEERQRGNFPDRFSGHQFPNYSSELNVNALLLGDSALYLCASSLSMNTEAFFGQGTRLTVV.